This paragraph reports one TCR beta chain. These data come from a study of blood T cell repertoires in COVID-19. Study in general: Samples representing acute and convalescent COVID-19 were sourced from the United States, Italy and Spain. Sample material is recorded as cDNA or gDNA derived from T cells, B-cell-depleted T cells, or PBMCs.

The trim removed 5 bases at V and 0 bases at J, leaving 10 bases unmatched. The CDR3 runs to 18 residues. Germline V gives CDR1 SEHNR, CDR2 FQNEAQ (reference sequence). As originally analysed: Counts of nucleated cells, estimated from reference gene primer amplification, were obtained. The assay was immunoSEQ multiplex PCR, and TCRdb's table has in-frame clones only and misses some. Clone size and V and J calls were adopted from that table, with D and trimming inferred from the DNA. The repertoire includes about 70,000 clones, roughly 85% of them detected once, and roughly 5% sits in the top ten. The receptor was isolated from an elderly man with acute or convalescent COVID-19. This chain links TRBV7-9 with TRBJ1-3; 10 positions match TRBD1. The source material was peripheral blood. The CDR3 coding sequence is TGTGCCAGCAGCCCCCGGGACAGGGGATTGATCTCTGGAAACACCATATATTTT. Amino acids: CASSPRDRGLISGNTIYF.